This TCR beta chain was profiled in a study of spatial heterogeneity in lung cancer. Whole-study context: Each time, sequencing found more beta-chain sequences than alpha-chain sequences. The average appearance count of each unique TCR and UMI combination in raw reads was more than nine.

The germline gives CDR1 SGHTS, CDR2 YDEGEE. The CDR3 runs 11 residues. Trimming removed 4 bases at V and 9 bases at J, with 8 bases between. The time point denotes: sample taken at primary tumor resection. The study sequenced unsorted whole RNA from tumor, nontumor lung or frozen PBMC. TCRdb ran MiXCR on the 5' RACE reads and lists one entry per CDR3 protein. Here the sample spans some 64,000 distinct CDR3 sequences, 7.5% to 9% being singletons. This TCR came from a female donor with early-stage non-small cell lung cancer. This chain connects TRBV5-8 to TRBJ2-1, with unresolved D. Sequencing used PBMCs, obtained at surgery. The chain's CDR3 is CASSQISEQFF. The CDR3 nucleotides read TGTGCCAGCAGCCAAATCTCTGAGCAGTTCTTC.